The clone carrying this T cell receptor (beta chain) was observed at least ten times. Its target is unknown. MiXCR was run by TCRdb on the reads, yielding one entry per CDR3 protein. The sample includes about 900,000 distinct CDR3 sequences, approximately 31% of them seen just once. V lost 6 bases to trimming and J lost 4 bases, with 16 bases between them. Germline CDR1 reads SGHTA; CDR2 reads FQGNSA. The CDR3 spans 14 residues. The data were taken from a study of T cell repertoires in cytomegalovirus infection. Overall study context: It was recently identified HLA-C-restricted and well-studied HLA-B-restricted CMV epitopes that the study used. Matching HLA type and CMV infection were both indicated by public TCR beta signatures. Study results and caveats: Identification of carriers of CMV plus the relevant HLA was performed using cumulative public TCR beta family frequency. The ex vivo response showed dominance by HLA-C-restricted CMV-specific TCR beta clonotypes.

The material sequenced was cultured CD8+ T cells from PBMCs, taken from culture after CMV antigen stimulation. This chain joins TRBV7-2 and TRBJ2-7, with a possible D match to TRBD1 (6 bases). This TCR derives from a human donor in good health (CMV status not recorded). Some clones in this sample may be carry-over from other donors' samples. The CDR3 DNA is TGTGCCAGCAGTTCCATCGAACAGGGTTACGAGCAGTACTTC. It translates to CASSSIEQGYEQYF.